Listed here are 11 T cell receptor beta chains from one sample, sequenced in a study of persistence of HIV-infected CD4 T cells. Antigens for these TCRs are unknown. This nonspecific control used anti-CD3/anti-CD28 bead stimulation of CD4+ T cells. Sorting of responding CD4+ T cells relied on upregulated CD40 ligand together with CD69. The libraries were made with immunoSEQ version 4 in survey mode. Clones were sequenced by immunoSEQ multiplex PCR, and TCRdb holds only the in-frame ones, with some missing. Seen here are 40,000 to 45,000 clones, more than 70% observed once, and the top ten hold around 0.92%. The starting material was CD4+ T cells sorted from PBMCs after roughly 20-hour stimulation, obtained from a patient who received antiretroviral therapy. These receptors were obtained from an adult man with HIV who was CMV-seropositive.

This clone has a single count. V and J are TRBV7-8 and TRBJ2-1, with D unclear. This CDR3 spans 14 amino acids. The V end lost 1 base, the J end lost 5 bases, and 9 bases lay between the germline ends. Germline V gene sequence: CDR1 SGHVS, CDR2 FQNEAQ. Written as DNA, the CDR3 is TGTGCCAGCAGCTTAGGGGCGGCGAACAATGAGCAGTTCTTC. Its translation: CASSLGAANNEQFF.

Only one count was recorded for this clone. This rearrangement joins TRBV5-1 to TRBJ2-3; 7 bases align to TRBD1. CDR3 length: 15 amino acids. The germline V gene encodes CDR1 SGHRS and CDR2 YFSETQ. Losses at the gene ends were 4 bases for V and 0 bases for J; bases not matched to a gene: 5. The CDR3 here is CASSLGTDSTDTQYF. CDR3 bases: TGCGCCAGCAGCCTAGGGACAGACAGCACAGATACGCAGTATTTT.

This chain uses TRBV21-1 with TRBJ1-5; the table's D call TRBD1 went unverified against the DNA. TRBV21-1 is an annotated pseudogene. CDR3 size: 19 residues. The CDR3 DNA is TGTGCCAGCAGCAAAGAATGGACAGGGTCGGGGATGAGCAATCAGCCCCAGCATTTT. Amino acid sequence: CASSKEWTGSGMSNQPQHF.

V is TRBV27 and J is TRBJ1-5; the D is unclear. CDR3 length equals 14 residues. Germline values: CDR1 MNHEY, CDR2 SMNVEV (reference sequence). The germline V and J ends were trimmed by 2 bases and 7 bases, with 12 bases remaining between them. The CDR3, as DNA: TGTGCCAGCAGTTTAAAAGGCCCAAGGCAGCCCCAGCATTTT. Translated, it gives CASSLKGPRQPQHF.

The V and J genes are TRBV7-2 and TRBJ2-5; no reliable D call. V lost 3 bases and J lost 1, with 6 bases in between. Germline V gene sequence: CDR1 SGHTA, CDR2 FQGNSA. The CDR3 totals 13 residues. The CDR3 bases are TGTGCCAGCAGCTTTAAAAGCCAAGAGACCCAGTACTTC. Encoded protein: CASSFKSQETQYF. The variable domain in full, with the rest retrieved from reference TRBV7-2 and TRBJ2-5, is GAGVSQSPSNKVTEKGKDVELRCDPISGHTALYWYRQSLGQGLEFLIYFQGNSAPDKSGLPSDRFSAERTGGSVSTLTIQRTQQEDSAVYLCASSFKSQETQYFGPGTRLLVL.

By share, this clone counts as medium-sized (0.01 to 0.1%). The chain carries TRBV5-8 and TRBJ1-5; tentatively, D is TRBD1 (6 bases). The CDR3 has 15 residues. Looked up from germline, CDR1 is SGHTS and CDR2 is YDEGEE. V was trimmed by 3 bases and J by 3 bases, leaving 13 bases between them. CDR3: CASSSGQKINQPQHF. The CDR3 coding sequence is TGTGCCAGCAGCTCCGGACAGAAAATCAATCAGCCCCAGCATTTT.

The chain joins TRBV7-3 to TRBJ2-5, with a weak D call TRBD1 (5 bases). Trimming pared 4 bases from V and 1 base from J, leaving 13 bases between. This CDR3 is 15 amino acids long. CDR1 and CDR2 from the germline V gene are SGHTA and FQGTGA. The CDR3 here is CASSSGAPFQETQYF. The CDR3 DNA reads TGTGCCAGCAGCTCTGGGGCCCCCTTCCAAGAGACCCAGTACTTC.

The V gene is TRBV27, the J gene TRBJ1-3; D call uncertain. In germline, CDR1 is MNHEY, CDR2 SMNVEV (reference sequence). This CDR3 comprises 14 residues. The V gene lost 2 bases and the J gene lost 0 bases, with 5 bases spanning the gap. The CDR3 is CASSLGLSGNTIYF. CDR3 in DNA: TGTGCCAGCAGTTTAGGACTCTCTGGAAACACCATATATTTT.

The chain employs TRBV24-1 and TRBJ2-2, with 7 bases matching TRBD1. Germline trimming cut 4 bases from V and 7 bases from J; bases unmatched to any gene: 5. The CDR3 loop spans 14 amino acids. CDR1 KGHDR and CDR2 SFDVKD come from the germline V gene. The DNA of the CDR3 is TGTGCCACCAGTGACCTGACAGGGATCGGGGAGCTGTTTTTT. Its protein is CATSDLTGIGELFF.

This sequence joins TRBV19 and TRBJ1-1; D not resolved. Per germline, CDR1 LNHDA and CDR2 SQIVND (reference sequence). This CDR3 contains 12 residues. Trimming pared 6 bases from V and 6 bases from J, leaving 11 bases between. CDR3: CASSQSGPEAFF. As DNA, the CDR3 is TGTGCCAGTAGCCAAAGTGGTCCTGAAGCTTTCTTT.

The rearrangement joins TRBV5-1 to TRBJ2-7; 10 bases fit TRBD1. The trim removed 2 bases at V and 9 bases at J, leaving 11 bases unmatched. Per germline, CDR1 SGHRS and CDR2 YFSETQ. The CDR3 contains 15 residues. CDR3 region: CASSLGQGVSLGQYF. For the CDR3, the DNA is TGCGCCAGCAGCTTAGGACAGGGGGTGAGTCTGGGGCAGTACTTC.